Sequencing of this T cell receptor (beta chain) was carried out in a study of T-cell reconstitution after alpha-beta-depleted transplantation in children. Molecular barcoding with unique molecular identifiers was used for the TCRbeta library. TCRdb passed the PCR reads through MiXCR, listing each CDR3 protein once. The repertoire has hundreds of thousands of distinct CDR3 sequences, roughly a tenth of them found once; the top ten carry 4% to 5%. Germline lookup yields CDR1 SGHTA and CDR2 FQGNSA. The CDR3 has 16 amino acids. V was cut by 2 bases and J by 1 base, with 15 bases left in between. In its sample, this clonotype was seen many times.

The V call is TRBV7-2, the J call TRBJ2-7; D gene uncertain. The sequencing used PBMCs from the stem cell graft donor, collected from the stem cell graft. The sequence derives from a human donor who donated a stem cell graft to a child with acute myeloid leukemia. This CDR3 is CASSLYGRLPSYEQYF. CDR3 coding DNA: TGTGCCAGCAGCTTATACGGTAGGCTACCTTCCTACGAGCAGTACTTC.